This T cell receptor (beta chain) originates from a study of spatial heterogeneity in lung cancer. There are 16 residues in the CDR3. Trimming at V came to 1 base and at J to 3 bases, leaving 7 bases not matched to a gene. CDR1 is SEHNR, CDR2 FQNEAQ, per germline (reference sequence). This clonotype appeared many times. Its specificity is not known. Time point noted: sample taken at primary tumor resection. In TCRdb, the 5' RACE reads were re-called with MiXCR into one record per CDR3 protein. The sample records about 20,000 distinct CDR3 sequences, over 2.5% being singletons. Findings of the study overall: Tumor mutation counts were tracked by expanded intratumoral alpha and beta TCR counts.

This chain joins TRBV7-9 and TRBJ2-3; 7 positions agree with TRBD2. The receptor was derived from a male donor with early-stage non-small cell lung cancer. Specimen: lung tumor tissue, collected at surgery. CDR3 sequence: CASSLGAGAGTDTQYF. DNA for the CDR3: TGTGCCAGCAGCTTAGGGGCGGGAGCCGGGACAGATACGCAGTATTTT.